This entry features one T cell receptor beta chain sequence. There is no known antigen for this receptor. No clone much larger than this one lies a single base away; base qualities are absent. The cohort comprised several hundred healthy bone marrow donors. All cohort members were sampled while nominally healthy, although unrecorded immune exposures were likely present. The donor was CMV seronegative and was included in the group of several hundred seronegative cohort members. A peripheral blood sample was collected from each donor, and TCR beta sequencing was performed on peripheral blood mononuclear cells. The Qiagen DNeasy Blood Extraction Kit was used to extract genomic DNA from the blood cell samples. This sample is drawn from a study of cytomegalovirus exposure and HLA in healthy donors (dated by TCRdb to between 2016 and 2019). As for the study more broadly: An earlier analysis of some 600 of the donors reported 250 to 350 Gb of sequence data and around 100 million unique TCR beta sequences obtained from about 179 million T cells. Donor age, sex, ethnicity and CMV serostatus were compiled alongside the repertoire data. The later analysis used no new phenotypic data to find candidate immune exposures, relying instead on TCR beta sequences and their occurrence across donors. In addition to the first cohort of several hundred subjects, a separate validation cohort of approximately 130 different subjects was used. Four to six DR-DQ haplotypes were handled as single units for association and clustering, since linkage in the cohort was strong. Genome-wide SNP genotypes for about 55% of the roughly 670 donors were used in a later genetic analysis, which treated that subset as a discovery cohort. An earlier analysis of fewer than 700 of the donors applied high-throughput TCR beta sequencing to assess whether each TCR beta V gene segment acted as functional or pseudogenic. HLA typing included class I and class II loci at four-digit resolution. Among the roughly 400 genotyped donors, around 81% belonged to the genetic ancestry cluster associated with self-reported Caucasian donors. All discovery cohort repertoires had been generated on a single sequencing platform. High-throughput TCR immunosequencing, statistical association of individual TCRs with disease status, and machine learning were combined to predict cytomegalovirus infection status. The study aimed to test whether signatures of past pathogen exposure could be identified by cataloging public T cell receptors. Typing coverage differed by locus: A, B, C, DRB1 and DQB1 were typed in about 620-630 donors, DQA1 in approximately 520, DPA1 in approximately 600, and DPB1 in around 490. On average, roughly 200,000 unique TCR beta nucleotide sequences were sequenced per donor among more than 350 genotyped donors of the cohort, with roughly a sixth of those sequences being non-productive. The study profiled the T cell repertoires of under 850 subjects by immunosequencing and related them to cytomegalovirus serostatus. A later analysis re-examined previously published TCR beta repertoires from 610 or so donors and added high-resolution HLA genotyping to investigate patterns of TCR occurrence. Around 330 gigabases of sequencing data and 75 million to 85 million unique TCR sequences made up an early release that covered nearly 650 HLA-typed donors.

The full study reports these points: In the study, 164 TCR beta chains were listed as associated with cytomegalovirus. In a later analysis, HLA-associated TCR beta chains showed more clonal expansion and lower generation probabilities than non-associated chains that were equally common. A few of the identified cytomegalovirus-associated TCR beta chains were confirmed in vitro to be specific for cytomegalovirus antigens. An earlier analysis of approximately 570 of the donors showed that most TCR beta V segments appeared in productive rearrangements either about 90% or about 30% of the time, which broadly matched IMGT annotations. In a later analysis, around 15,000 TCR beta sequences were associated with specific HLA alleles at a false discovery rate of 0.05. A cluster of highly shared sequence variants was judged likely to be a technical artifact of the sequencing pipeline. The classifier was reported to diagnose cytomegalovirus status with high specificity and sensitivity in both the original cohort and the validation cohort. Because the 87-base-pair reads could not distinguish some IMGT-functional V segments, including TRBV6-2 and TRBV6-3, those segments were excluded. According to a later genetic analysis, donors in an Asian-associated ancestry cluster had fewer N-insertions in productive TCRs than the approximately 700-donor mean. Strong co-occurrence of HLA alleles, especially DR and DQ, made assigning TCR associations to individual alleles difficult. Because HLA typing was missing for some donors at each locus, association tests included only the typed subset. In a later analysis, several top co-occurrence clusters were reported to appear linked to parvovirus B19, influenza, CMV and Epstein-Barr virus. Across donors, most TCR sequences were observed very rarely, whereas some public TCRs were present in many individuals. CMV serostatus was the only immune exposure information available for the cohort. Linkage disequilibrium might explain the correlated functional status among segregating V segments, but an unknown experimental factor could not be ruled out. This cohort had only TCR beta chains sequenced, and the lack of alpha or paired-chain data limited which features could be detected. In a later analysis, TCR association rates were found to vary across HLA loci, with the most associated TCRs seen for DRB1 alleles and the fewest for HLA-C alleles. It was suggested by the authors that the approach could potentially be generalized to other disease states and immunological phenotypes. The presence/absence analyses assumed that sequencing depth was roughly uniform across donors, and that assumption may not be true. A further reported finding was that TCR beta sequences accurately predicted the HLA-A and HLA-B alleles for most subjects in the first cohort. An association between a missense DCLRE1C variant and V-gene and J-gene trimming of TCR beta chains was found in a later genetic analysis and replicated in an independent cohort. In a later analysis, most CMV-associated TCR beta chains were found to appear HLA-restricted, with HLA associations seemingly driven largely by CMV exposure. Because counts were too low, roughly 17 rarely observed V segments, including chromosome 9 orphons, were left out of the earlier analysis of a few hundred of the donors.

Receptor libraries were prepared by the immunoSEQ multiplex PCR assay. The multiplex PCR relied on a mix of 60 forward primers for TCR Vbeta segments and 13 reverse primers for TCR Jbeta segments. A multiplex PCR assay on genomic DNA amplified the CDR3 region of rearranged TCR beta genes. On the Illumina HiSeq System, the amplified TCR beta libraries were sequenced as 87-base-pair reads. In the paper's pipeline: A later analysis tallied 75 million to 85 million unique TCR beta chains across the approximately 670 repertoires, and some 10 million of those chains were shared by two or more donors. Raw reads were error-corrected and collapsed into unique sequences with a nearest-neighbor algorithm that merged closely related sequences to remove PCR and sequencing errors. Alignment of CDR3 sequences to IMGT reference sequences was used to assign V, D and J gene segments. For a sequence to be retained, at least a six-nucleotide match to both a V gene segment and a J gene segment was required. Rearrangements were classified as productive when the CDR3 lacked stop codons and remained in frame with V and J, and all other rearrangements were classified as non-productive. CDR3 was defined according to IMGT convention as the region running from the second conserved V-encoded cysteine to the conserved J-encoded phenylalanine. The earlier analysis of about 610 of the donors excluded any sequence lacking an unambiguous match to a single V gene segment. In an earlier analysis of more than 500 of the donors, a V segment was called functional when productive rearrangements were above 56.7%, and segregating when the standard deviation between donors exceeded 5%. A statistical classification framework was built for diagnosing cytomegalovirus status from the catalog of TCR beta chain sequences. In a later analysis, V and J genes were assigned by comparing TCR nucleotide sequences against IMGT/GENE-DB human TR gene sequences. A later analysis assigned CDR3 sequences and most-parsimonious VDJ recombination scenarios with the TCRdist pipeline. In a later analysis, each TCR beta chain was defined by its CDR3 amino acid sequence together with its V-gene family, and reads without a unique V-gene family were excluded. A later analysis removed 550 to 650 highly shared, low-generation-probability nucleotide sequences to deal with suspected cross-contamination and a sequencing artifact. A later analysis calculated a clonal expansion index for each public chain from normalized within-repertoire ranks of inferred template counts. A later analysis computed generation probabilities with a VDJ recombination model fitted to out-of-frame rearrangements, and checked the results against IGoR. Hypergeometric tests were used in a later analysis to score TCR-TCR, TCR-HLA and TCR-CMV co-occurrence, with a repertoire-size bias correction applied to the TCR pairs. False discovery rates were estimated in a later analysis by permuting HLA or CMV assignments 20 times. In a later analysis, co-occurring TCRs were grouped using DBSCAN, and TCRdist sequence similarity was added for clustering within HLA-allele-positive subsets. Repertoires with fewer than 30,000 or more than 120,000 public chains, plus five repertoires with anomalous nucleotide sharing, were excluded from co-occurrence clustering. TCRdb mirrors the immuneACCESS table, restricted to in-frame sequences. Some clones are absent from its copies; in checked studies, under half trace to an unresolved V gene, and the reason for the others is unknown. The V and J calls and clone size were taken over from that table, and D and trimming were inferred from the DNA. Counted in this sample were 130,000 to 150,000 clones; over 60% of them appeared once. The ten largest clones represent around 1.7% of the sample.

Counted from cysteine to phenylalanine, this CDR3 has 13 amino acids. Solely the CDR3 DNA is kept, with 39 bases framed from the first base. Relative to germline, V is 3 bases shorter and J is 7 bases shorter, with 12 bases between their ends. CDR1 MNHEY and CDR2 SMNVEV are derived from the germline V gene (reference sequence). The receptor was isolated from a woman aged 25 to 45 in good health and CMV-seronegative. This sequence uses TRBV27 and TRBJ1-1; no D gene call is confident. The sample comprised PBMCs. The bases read TGTGCCAGCAGTTTGGGAGGGTACGGTGAAGCTTTCTTT. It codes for CASSLGGYGEAFF.